The entry below gives a single T cell receptor (beta chain) sequence along with its context. Antigen unknown. Per the germline V gene, CDR1 is SGHTA and CDR2 is FQGTGA. Trimming pared 2 bases from V and 5 bases from J, leaving 10 bases between. This CDR3 is built from 15 residues. These data are taken from a study of blood T cells in healthy people across ages. Across the whole study: Template switching picked up about one barcoded beta molecule for each two T cells.

With each sample, at least 5 micrograms of total RNA were extracted. For the second PCR, which ran for about 6 to 11 cycles, a sample-barcoded 5' primer and a J-beta primer mix were used. A single record per CDR3 protein comes from TCRdb applying MiXCR to the 5' RACE reads. The sample includes 650,000 to 800,000 distinct CDR3 sequences, roughly 44% of them seen just once. Broader study findings: Older age coincided with a roughly linear decline in TCR beta diversity per million T cells. The percentage of naive T cells correlated strongly with TCR beta diversity.

The chain has TRBV7-3 and TRBJ1-6; D may be TRBD1 (6 bases). The sequence was obtained from a man aged 55 to 69 in good health. The specimen sequenced was blood. CDR3 in DNA: TGTGCCAGCAGCTTAGTGGGACAAAATAATTCACCCCTCCACTTT. Translating it yields CASSLVGQNNSPLHF.